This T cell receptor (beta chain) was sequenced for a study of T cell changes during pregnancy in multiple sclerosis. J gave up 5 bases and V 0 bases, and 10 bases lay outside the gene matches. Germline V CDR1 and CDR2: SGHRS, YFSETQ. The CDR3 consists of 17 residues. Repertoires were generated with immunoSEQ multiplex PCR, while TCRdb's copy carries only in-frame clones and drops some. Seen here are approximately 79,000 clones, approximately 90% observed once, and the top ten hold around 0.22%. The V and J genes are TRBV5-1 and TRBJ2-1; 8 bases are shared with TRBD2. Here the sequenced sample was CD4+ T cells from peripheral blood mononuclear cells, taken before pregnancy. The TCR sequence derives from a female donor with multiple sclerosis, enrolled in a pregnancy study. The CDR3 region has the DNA TGCGCCAGCAGCTTGGGGTTTGGGCTAGCGGGTCACAATGAGCAGTTCTTC. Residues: CASSLGFGLAGHNEQFF.